Below are 29 T cell receptor beta chains sequenced from a single sample in a study of T cell responses to AZD1222 COVID-19 vaccine. TCRdb keeps only in-frame clones here, not all; method: immunoSEQ multiplex PCR. The data show 130,000 to 150,000 clones, roughly 93% seen once. The source was peripheral blood, collected after recovery from COVID-19. The receptors here all came from an adult who had recovered from COVID-19.

This clone has only one observation. The chain links TRBV4-2 to TRBJ2-3, with 7 bases aligning to TRBD2. V lost 0 bases, J lost 7 bases, and 7 bases stayed unmatched. This CDR3 has 15 residues. Germline CDR1 reads LGHNA; CDR2 reads YNFKEQ. CDR3 DNA sequence: TGTGCCAGCAGCCAAGAGGACGGGAGGAAGAATACGCAGTATTTT. The encoded protein is CASSQEDGRKNTQYF.

As concerns this clone: Other DNA sequences from this sample encode an identical CDR3 as well. The chain carries TRBV28 and TRBJ2-7, with D possibly called TRBD1 or TRBD2 (5 bases each). Germline CDR1 reads MDHEN; CDR2 reads SYDVKM. The CDR3 has 11 residues. With 6 bases removed from V and 4 bases from J, the gap between germline ends came to 7 bases. The CDR3 DNA follows: TGTGCCAGCAGGGGACCTTACGAGCAGTACTTC. Its translation: CASRGPYEQYF.

The rearrangement links TRBV5-1 to TRBJ2-7; TRBD1 is a possible D gene (6 bases). CDR1 is SGHRS and CDR2 is YFSETQ in the germline V gene. V was trimmed by 0 bases and J by 3 bases, leaving 10 bases between them. The CDR3 runs 14 residues. CDR3 bases: TGCGCCAGCAGCTTGGTTGACAGGAGCTACGAGCAGTACTTC. This codes for CASSLVDRSYEQYF.

The chain is built from TRBV28 and TRBJ2-5; weak D call: TRBD2 (6 bases). CDR1 and CDR2 (germline): MDHEN, SYDVKM. The length of the CDR3 is 14 residues. Trimming pared 7 bases from V and 1 base from J, leaving 13 bases between. The CDR3 DNA is TGTGCCAGCAATCGGCGGGAATCCCAAGAGACCCAGTACTTC. Translating it yields CASNRRESQETQYF.

This sequence joins TRBV2 and TRBJ1-3; TRBD1 aligns across 7 bases. Germline V gives CDR1 SNHLY, CDR2 FYNNEI. V trimming: 7 bases; J trimming: 0 bases; junction bases outside the gene matches: 6. The CDR3 totals 15 residues. CDR3 amino acids: CASILDRSSGNTIYF. The CDR3 DNA follows: TGTGCCAGCATCCTGGACAGGAGCTCTGGAAACACCATATATTTT.

The V and J genes are TRBV11-2 and TRBJ2-7, with 8 bases that match TRBD2. Germline CDR1 and CDR2: SGHAT and FQNNGV. J lost 2 bases, V lost 0 bases, and 3 bases had no gene match. The CDR3 sequence is 15 residues long. Here the CDR3 reads CASSLEAGDPYEQYF. The CDR3, as DNA: TGTGCCAGCAGCTTAGAAGCGGGAGACCCCTACGAGCAGTACTTC. The whole variable domain, filled in from reference TRBV11-2 and TRBJ2-7, reads EAGVAQSPRYKIIEKRQSVAFWCNPISGHATLYWYQQILGQGPKLLIQFQNNGVVDDSQLPKDRFSAERLKGVDSTLKIQPAKLEDSAVYLCASSLEAGDPYEQYFGPGTRLTVT.

The V and J genes are TRBV27 and TRBJ2-7; 7 bases fit TRBD1. Trimming at V came to 2 bases and at J to 6 bases, leaving 16 bases not matched to a gene. Per the germline V gene, CDR1 is MNHEY and CDR2 is SMNVEV (reference sequence). The CDR3 runs to 17 residues. The CDR3 region is CASSLAFDPGQQREQYF. Written as DNA, the CDR3 is TGTGCCAGCAGTTTAGCGTTTGATCCGGGACAGCAGCGCGAGCAGTACTTC.

This sequence joins TRBV6-1 and TRBJ1-4; TRBD1 is a possible D gene (5 bases). Germline V gene lookup returns CDR1 MNHNS and CDR2 SASEGT. CDR3 size: 15 residues. V was pared by 1 base and J by 8 bases, with 14 bases between. The DNA of the CDR3 is TGTGCCAGCAGTGAAGAGGGGAGGGGTGGCGAAAAACTGTTTTTT. This codes for CASSEEGRGGEKLFF.

The chain employs TRBV28 and TRBJ1-5; D is unclear. Trimming removed 4 bases at V and 6 bases at J, with 10 bases between. Germline assignment: CDR1 MDHEN and CDR2 SYDVKM. The CDR3 covers 13 residues. The CDR3 reads CASSSPPVQPQHF. The CDR3 DNA is TGTGCCAGCAGTTCTCCCCCTGTTCAGCCCCAGCATTTT.

The CDR3 reads CASSNFLSNQPQHF. Written as DNA, the CDR3 is TGTGCCAGTAGTAACTTTCTTAGCAATCAGCCCCAGCATTTT. The genes are TRBV19 and TRBJ1-5; D gene ambiguous. Trimming removed 4 bases at V and 0 bases at J, with 7 bases between. CDR3 length equals 14 residues. Germline V CDR1 and CDR2: LNHDA, SQIVND (reference sequence). Drawing the rest from reference TRBV19 and TRBJ1-5, the complete variable domain is DGGITQSPKYLFRKEGQNVTLSCEQNLNHDAMYWYRQDPGQGLRLIYYSQIVNDFQKGDIAEGYSVSREKKESFPLTVTSAQKNPTAFYLCASSNFLSNQPQHFGDGTRLSIL.

The V and J genes are TRBV4-1 and TRBJ2-3; D gene unclear. Germline V gives CDR1 MGHRA, CDR2 YSYEKL. The CDR3 covers 15 residues. Trimming shortened V by 0 bases and J by 3 bases, and 10 bases separated the two germline ends. CDR3 in amino acids: CASSQESFRTDTQYF. The CDR3 DNA follows: TGCGCCAGCAGCCAAGAAAGCTTCCGGACAGATACGCAGTATTTT.

The chain carries TRBV19 and TRBJ1-5, with TRBD1 identical over 12 bases. The germline CDR1 and CDR2 sequences are LNHDA and SQIVND (reference sequence). This CDR3 has 15 amino acids. With 6 bases clipped from V and 4 bases from J, the junction kept 4 bases outside the gene matches. CDR3 in amino acids: CASRGQGASNQPQHF. The CDR3 region has the DNA TGTGCCAGTAGGGGACAGGGGGCCTCGAATCAGCCCCAGCATTTT.

This chain connects TRBV4-1 to TRBJ2-2, with D hard to call. Germline V gene lookup returns CDR1 MGHRA and CDR2 YSYEKL. The length of the CDR3 is 16 residues. Trimming left V 0 bases short and J 6 bases short, with 14 bases between. CDR3 DNA sequence: TGCGCCAGCAGCCAAGATAGTGTCCCTGCTCCCGGGGAGCTGTTTTTT. Encoded protein: CASSQDSVPAPGELFF.

V is TRBV3-1 (or the pseudogene TRBV3-2) and J is TRBJ1-2; D call uncertain. With 1 base removed from V and 3 bases from J, the gap between germline ends came to 9 bases. CDR3 size: 14 residues. Germline V gene data show CDR1 as LGHDT and CDR2 as YNNKEL (reference sequence). The CDR3 DNA is TGTGCCAGCAGCCAAGCCACCGTCTACTATGGCTACACCTTC. Translation gives CASSQATVYYGYTF.

The CDR3 DNA reads as TGTGCCAGCAGCCGAGGAATGGACTCCTACAATGAGCAGTTCTTC. The encoded protein is CASSRGMDSYNEQFF. The chain combines TRBV11-2 with TRBJ2-1; no definite D call. This CDR3 has 15 amino acids. CDR1 and CDR2 (germline): SGHAT, FQNNGV. The V gene lost 5 bases and the J gene lost 0 bases, with 11 bases spanning the gap. Supplemented by reference TRBV11-2 and TRBJ2-1, the full variable domain reads EAGVAQSPRYKIIEKRQSVAFWCNPISGHATLYWYQQILGQGPKLLIQFQNNGVVDDSQLPKDRFSAERLKGVDSTLKIQPAKLEDSAVYLCASSRGMDSYNEQFFGPGTRLTVL.

This chain uses TRBV5-1 with TRBJ2-1, with TRBD1 matching 9 bases. The J segment lost 7 bases and the V segment lost 0 bases, leaving 5 bases of the junction unmatched. The CDR3 is 15 amino acids. Looked up from germline, CDR1 is SGHRS and CDR2 is YFSETQ. The CDR3 DNA sequence: TGCGCCAGCAGCTTGGGACAGGGGGGCGGGAATGAGCAGTTCTTC. It codes for CASSLGQGGGNEQFF.

The chain has TRBV25-1 and TRBJ1-1, with D unresolved. V was trimmed by 11 bases and J by 1 base, leaving 8 bases between them. Per germline, CDR1 MGHDK and CDR2 SYGVNS. The CDR3 runs to 11 residues. CDR3: CAVQANTEAFF. CDR3 DNA: TGTGCCGTTCAGGCGAACACTGAAGCTTTCTTT.

This chain connects TRBV2 to TRBJ1-5, with D tentatively TRBD1 (5 bases). Trimming removed 1 base from V and 6 bases from J, with 10 bases in between. The CDR3 loop spans 14 amino acids. Germline CDR1 is SNHLY and CDR2 is FYNNEI. DNA of the CDR3: TGTGCCAGCAGTGAAGGGGCAGGGATTCAGCCCCAGCATTTT. It encodes CASSEGAGIQPQHF.

The chain joins TRBV11-3 to TRBJ2-1; 10 nucleotides agree with TRBD2. CDR1 and CDR2 from the germline V gene are SGHNT and YENEEA. The CDR3 has 15 residues. With V trimmed by 2 bases and J by 3 bases, 1 base remained unmatched. The CDR3 protein is CASSLLAGDYNEQFF. CDR3 in DNA: TGTGCCAGCAGCTTACTAGCGGGGGACTACAATGAGCAGTTCTTC.

V gene TRBV28 combines with J gene TRBJ2-2, with D tentatively TRBD1 (6 bases). The V gene lost 5 bases and the J gene lost 1 base, with 14 bases spanning the gap. CDR1 is MDHEN and CDR2 is SYDVKM in the germline V gene. This CDR3 has 16 amino acids. CDR3 protein: CASSLQPGQNTGELFF. The CDR3 DNA is TGTGCCAGCAGTCTCCAACCGGGACAGAACACCGGGGAGCTGTTTTTT.

V usage is TRBV15 and J usage is TRBJ2-2; 7 bases align to TRBD1. The CDR3 consists of 16 residues. The V gene's germline CDR1 is LNHNV and CDR2 YYDKDF (reference sequence). With V trimmed by 0 bases and J by 1 base, 2 bases remained unmatched. CDR3 in DNA: TGTGCCACCAGCAGAGAGGGACAGTTGAACACCGGGGAGCTGTTTTTT. Protein product: CATSREGQLNTGELFF.

This chain joins TRBV5-6 and TRBJ2-7; 14 positions agree with TRBD2. This CDR3 has 16 amino acids. The germline CDR1 and CDR2 sequences are SGHDT and YYEEEE. V lost 0 bases and J lost 7; bases outside the gene matches: 6. The CDR3 loop reads CASSLAGLAGVGEQYF. DNA for the CDR3: TGTGCCAGCAGCTTGGCGGGACTAGCGGGAGTAGGGGAGCAGTACTTC.

The chain uses TRBV9 and TRBJ2-1; no clear D gene. Trimming shortened V by 3 bases and J by 5 bases, and 9 bases separated the two germline ends. The CDR3 contains 13 residues. Germline values: CDR1 SGDLS, CDR2 YYNGEE. Written as DNA, the CDR3 is TGTGCCAGCAGCGCCCGTCATGACAATGAGCAGTTCTTC. As protein: CASSARHDNEQFF.

In nucleotides, the CDR3 is TGCGCCAGCAGCTCACGTCAGGGAGTTAACACCGGGGAGCTGTTTTTT. The encoded protein is CASSSRQGVNTGELFF. The chain carries TRBV4-1 and TRBJ2-2; D is tentatively TRBD1 or TRBD2 (5 bases each). V shed 5 bases and J shed 2 bases, with 15 bases lying between them. This CDR3 region has 16 residues. From germline, CDR1 is MGHRA and CDR2 YSYEKL.

The J gene is TRBJ2-1, the V gene TRBV24-1; the match to TRBD2 covers 7 bases. The V gene's germline CDR1 is KGHDR and CDR2 SFDVKD. The CDR3 extends over 14 amino acids. The V segment lost 2 bases and the J segment 8 bases; nucleotides outside the gene matches: 5. The CDR3 sequence is CATSDSFRGDEQFF. The CDR3 region has the DNA TGTGCCACCAGTGATTCGTTTCGGGGGGATGAGCAGTTCTTC.

V usage is TRBV4-2 and J usage is TRBJ2-2, with 11 nucleotides matching TRBD1. V trimming: 5 bases; J trimming: 7 bases; junction bases outside the gene matches: 9. The CDR3 loop spans 16 amino acids. CDR1 is LGHNA, CDR2 YNFKEQ, per germline. The CDR3 region is CASSMSGQGEIGELFF. CDR3 bases: TGTGCCAGCAGCATGTCGGGACAGGGGGAGATCGGGGAGCTGTTTTTT.

The J gene is TRBJ1-6, the V gene TRBV6-5; tentatively, D is TRBD1 (6 bases). This CDR3 has 13 amino acids. The V gene lost 8 bases and the J gene lost 6 bases, with 11 bases spanning the gap. Germline V gene sequence: CDR1 MNHEY, CDR2 SVGAGI. In DNA, the CDR3 is TGTGCCAGCGCCCGAGGGGGTAATTCACCCCTCCACTTT. Protein product: CASARGGNSPLHF.

This rearrangement joins TRBV28 to TRBJ1-4; D is perhaps TRBD1 (5 bases). The CDR3 contains 12 residues. The V end was cut by 6 bases, the J end by 10 bases, with 12 bases between. Per the germline V gene, CDR1 is MDHEN and CDR2 is SYDVKM. The CDR3 is CASRGTGGKLFF. In DNA form, the CDR3 reads TGTGCCAGCAGGGGAACAGGAGGAAAACTGTTTTTT. The complete variable domain, with remaining parts taken from reference TRBV28 and TRBJ1-4, reads DVKVTQSSRYLVKRTGEKVFLECVQDMDHENMFWYRQDPGLGLRLIYFSYDVKMKEKGDIPEGYSVSREKKERFSLILESASTNQTSMYLCASRGTGGKLFFGSGTQLSVL.

The CDR3 DNA reads as TGTGCCAGCGTAGACAGGGGCACTGAAGCTTTCTTT. It is translated as CASVDRGTEAFF. The chain recombines TRBV28 with TRBJ1-1; 8 bases map to TRBD1. With V trimmed by 8 bases and J by 4 bases, 3 bases remained unmatched. The CDR3 totals 12 residues. Germline CDR1 is MDHEN and CDR2 is SYDVKM.